Ten or more counts support the clone carrying this TCR beta chain. Its antigen is not known. Molecular barcoded adaptors covering alpha/delta and beta/gamma chains were used on approximately 440 ng RNA. From the reads, TCRdb called clonotypes with MiXCR, one entry per CDR3 protein. The table records around 140,000 distinct CDR3 sequences, around 13% of them present only once. The data originate from a study of read filtering for tumor transcriptome and immune sequencing. This CDR3 contains 14 residues. Germline-derived CDR1 and CDR2 are MGHRA and YSYEKL. Trimming left V 8 bases short and J 0 bases short, with 13 bases between. Whole-study results and caveats: About 77% of IR-seq clonotypes had a single read, yet these held roughly 3.8% of reads.

This sequence originates from a donor aged 40 or over with multiple myeloma. This chain links TRBV4-1 with TRBJ1-2, with D uncertain. The sequenced sample consisted of a population of CD138-negative cells sorted from bone marrow. CDR3 sequence: CASGFGATNYGYTF. CDR3 DNA: TGCGCCAGCGGGTTTGGAGCCACTAACTATGGCTACACCTTC.